The source of this TCR beta chain is a study of blood T cells in healthy people across ages. Whole-study results and caveats: TCR beta diversity correlated strongly with naive T cell percentage.

A second 7 to 11 cycle PCR used barcoded and J-beta primers. TCRdb processed the 5' RACE reads anew with MiXCR; each CDR3 protein has one entry. Of 650,000 to 950,000 distinct CDR3 sequences in the sample, roughly 44% are singletons; the top ten hold about a fifth. Points on this clonotype: The antigen is not known. Since a much larger clone is just one base distant, this may be a read error.

This CDR3 comprises 13 residues. Germline lookup yields CDR1 SQVTM and CDR2 ANQGSEA. V lost 7 bases, J lost 7 bases, and 12 bases stayed unmatched. The specimen was blood. The V and J genes are TRBV29-1 and TRBJ2-5, with 7 bases fitting TRBD2. This clonotype was obtained from a man in his sixties in good health. CDR3 loop: CSARRLAYATQYF. The CDR3, as DNA: TGCAGCGCCCGACGACTAGCTTACGCGACCCAGTACTTC. The entire variable domain, with the rest obtained from reference TRBV29-1 and TRBJ2-5, is as follows: SAVISQKPSRDICQRGTSLTIQCQVDSQVTMMFWYRQQPGQSLTLIATANQGSEATYESGFVIDKFPISRPNLTFSTLTVSNMSPEDSSIYLCSARRLAYATQYFGPGTRLLVL.